This T cell receptor beta chain was profiled in a study of immune heterogeneity within non-small cell lung tumors. CDR1 MNHEY and CDR2 SVGAGI come from the germline V gene. The CDR3 runs to 17 residues. The V gene lost 0 bases and the J gene lost 6 bases, with 17 bases spanning the gap. Multiplex PCR was performed with 32 V and 13 J primers, and it amplified TCR beta CDR3. TCRdb itself ran the multiplex PCR reads through MiXCR, one entry per CDR3 protein. This table holds 22,000 or so distinct CDR3 sequences, 28% found once. Template material for each sample was 450 to 750 ng of bulk tumor genomic DNA. Multiple biopsies spaced far apart were taken from each primary tumor during surgery. Patients went through curative surgery, and their non-small cell lung cancer was untreated and newly diagnosed. There were 15 donors in total. They were all newly diagnosed non-small cell lung cancer patients undergoing surgery with curative intent.

This receptor was taken from a man between 35 and 55 years old with non-small cell lung cancer. Sequencing used lung tumor tissue. The chain is built from TRBV6-5 and TRBJ1-4; D possibly corresponds to TRBD1 (5 bases). The CDR3 reads CASSYSAPGSTDEKLFF. The DNA of the CDR3 is TGTGCCAGCAGTTACTCGGCGCCAGGGTCTACTGATGAAAAACTGTTTTTT.